These 6 T cell receptor beta chains share one sample of origin, sequenced in a study of blood T cell repertoires in COVID-19. Here immunoSEQ multiplex PCR was the method, and the copy in TCRdb shows in-frame clones only, minus some. The data show 250,000 to 300,000 clones, with about 93% seen just once and roughly 1.1% held by the top ten. The sequenced sample was PBMCs or T cells enriched from blood (not recorded which). These receptors originate from a woman aged 25-40 years who had recovered from COVID-19.

The chain is built from TRBV15 and TRBJ1-4, with 10 bases that match TRBD1. The CDR3 covers 14 residues. The V gene's germline CDR1 is LNHNV and CDR2 YYDKDF (reference sequence). With 6 bases clipped from V and 7 bases from J, the junction kept 5 bases outside the gene matches. The CDR3 is CATRRTGGGEKLFF. The CDR3 nucleotides read TGTGCCACCAGAAGGACAGGGGGGGGTGAAAAACTGTTTTTT.

The genes are TRBV7-3 and TRBJ2-3; tentatively, D is TRBD2 (5 bases). Trimming left V 0 bases short and J 2 bases short, with 6 bases between. Germline-derived CDR1 and CDR2 are SGHTA and FQGTGA. The CDR3 has 14 amino acids. The CDR3 protein is CASSLTSATDTQYF. The CDR3 coding sequence is TGTGCCAGCAGCTTAACTAGCGCCACAGATACGCAGTATTTT.

The rearrangement links TRBV28 to TRBJ2-1; D may be TRBD1 (6 bases). This CDR3 contains 14 residues. V lost 2 bases, J lost 3 bases, and 8 bases lay in between. CDR1 is MDHEN and CDR2 is SYDVKM in the germline V gene. CDR3: CASSLGGNYNEQFF. The CDR3 DNA reads TGTGCCAGCAGTTTAGGGGGCAACTACAATGAGCAGTTCTTC. The whole variable domain, filled in from reference TRBV28 and TRBJ2-1, reads DVKVTQSSRYLVKRTGEKVFLECVQDMDHENMFWYRQDPGLGLRLIYFSYDVKMKEKGDIPEGYSVSREKKERFSLILESASTNQTSMYLCASSLGGNYNEQFFGPGTRLTVL.

J is TRBJ2-1 and V is TRBV27; D not resolved. Germline V gives CDR1 MNHEY, CDR2 SMNVEV (reference sequence). The CDR3 has 14 residues. Deletions cut 6 bases from V and 9 bases from J, with 18 bases between. The CDR3 spells CASSPIPGQSEQFF. In DNA form, the CDR3 reads TGTGCCAGCAGCCCCATCCCGGGTCAGAGTGAGCAGTTCTTC.

This rearrangement joins TRBV5-6 to TRBJ1-2; the match to TRBD1 covers 7 bases. The CDR3 covers 17 residues. Per germline, CDR1 SGHDT and CDR2 YYEEEE. V lost 3 bases, J lost 6 bases, and 17 bases stayed unmatched. The CDR3 DNA follows: TGTGCCAGCAGCTCACTCTCGGCAGGGCAGGGGGGCCATGGCTACACCTTC. Its translation is CASSSLSAGQGGHGYTF.

The chain employs TRBV29-1 and TRBJ2-5; a weak D match, TRBD2 (6 bases). The CDR3 has 13 amino acids. Germline values: CDR1 SQVTM, CDR2 ANQGSEA. The V end was cut by 8 bases, the J end by 1 base, with 14 bases between. The DNA of the CDR3 is TGCAGCTCGCGAGGTAGCGGCCAAGAGACCCAGTACTTC. It translates to CSSRGSGQETQYF.